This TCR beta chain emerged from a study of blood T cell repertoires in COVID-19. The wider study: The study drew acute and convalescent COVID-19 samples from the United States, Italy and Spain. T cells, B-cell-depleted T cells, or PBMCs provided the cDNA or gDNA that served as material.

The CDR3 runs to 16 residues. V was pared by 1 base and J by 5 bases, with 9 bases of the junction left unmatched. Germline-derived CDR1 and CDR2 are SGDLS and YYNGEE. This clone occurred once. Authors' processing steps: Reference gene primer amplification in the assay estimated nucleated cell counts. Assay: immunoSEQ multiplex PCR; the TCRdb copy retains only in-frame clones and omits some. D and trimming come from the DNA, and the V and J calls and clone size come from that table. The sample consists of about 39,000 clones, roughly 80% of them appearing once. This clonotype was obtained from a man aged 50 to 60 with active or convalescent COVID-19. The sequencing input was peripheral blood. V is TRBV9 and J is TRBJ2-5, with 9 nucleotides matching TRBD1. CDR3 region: CASSVTPTGGRETQYF. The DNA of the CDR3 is TGTGCCAGCAGCGTAACCCCGACAGGGGGAAGGGAGACCCAGTACTTC.